Sequencing of this TCR beta chain was carried out in a study of T cell responses to AZD1222 COVID-19 vaccine. The CDR3 has 12 residues. The V end was cut by 5 bases, the J end by 7 bases, with 12 bases between. From germline, CDR1 is MNHEY and CDR2 SVGAGI. TCRdb's table, derived via immunoSEQ multiplex PCR, lists solely in-frame clones and lacks some. The sample has under 130,000 clones; 92% are singletons. To note about this clone: Antigen specificity is unknown.

Findings and limits, study-wide: Nearly half of spike-specific TCRs reportedly target variant regions that are unmutated in the B.1.351 and B.1.1.7 variants. Most donors were white British, females outnumbered males, and clonal diversity was possibly underestimated.

V usage is TRBV6-5 and J usage is TRBJ2-7; the D is unclear. The input for sequencing was peripheral blood, taken on day 0 of AZD1222 vaccination. This clonotype was obtained from an adult in good health. CDR3 protein: CASSPLGREQYF. CDR3 bases: TGTGCCAGCAGTCCTCTGGGTAGAGAGCAGTACTTC.